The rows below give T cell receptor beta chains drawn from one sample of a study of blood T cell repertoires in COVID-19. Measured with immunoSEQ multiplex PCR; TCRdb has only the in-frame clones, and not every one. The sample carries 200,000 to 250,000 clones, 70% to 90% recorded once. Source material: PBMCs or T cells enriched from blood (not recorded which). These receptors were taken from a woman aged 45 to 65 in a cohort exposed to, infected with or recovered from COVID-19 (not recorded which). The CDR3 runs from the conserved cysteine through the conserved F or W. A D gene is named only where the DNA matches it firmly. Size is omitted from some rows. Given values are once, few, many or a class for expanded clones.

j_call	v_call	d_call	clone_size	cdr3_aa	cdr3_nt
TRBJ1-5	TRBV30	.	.	CAGGNGGNQPQHF	TGTGCCGGGGGGAACGGGGGAAATCAGCCCCAGCATTTT
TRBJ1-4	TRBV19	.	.	CASSRDEKLFF	TGTGCCAGTAGTCGAGATGAAAAACTGTTTTTT
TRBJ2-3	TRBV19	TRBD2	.	CASSRIGTRSTDTQYF	TGTGCCAGTAGTAGGATCGGGACTAGAAGCACAGATACGCAGTATTTT
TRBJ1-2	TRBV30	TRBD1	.	CAWSIGTVYGYTF	TGTGCCTGGAGTATTGGGACAGTATATGGCTACACCTTC
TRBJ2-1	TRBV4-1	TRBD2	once	CASSQDSAGPYNEQFF	TGCGCCAGCAGCCAAGATTCAGCGGGGCCCTACAATGAGCAGTTCTTC
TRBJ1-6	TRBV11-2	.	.	CASSPKGWGVDSPLHF	TGTGCCAGCAGCCCAAAAGGGTGGGGGGTCGATTCACCCCTCCACTTT
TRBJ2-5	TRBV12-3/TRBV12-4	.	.	CASSLAGGETQYF	TGTGCCAGCAGTTTAGCGGGGGGAGAGACCCAGTACTTC
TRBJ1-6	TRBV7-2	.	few	CASSRTRQGSPPLHF	TGTGCCAGCAGCCGCACCCGGCAGGGGTCGCCACCCCTCCACTTT
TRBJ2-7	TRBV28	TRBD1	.	CASSRRDRGYEQYF	TGTGCCAGCAGTCGCCGGGACAGGGGATACGAGCAGTACTTC
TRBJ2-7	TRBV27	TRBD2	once	CASRRLAQSSYEQYF	TGTGCCAGCAGAAGACTAGCCCAGAGCTCCTACGAGCAGTACTTC
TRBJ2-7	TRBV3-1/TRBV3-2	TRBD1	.	CASSQQPTGRGEQYF	TGTGCCAGCAGCCAACAACCGACAGGGCGTGGCGAGCAGTACTTC
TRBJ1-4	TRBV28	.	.	CASSRPQGNDEKLFF	TGTGCCAGCAGCCGGCCCCAGGGTAATGATGAAAAACTGTTTTTT
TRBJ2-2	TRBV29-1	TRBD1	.	CSVGTGAHAGELFF	TGCAGCGTTGGGACAGGGGCACACGCCGGGGAGCTGTTTTTT
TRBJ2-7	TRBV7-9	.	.	CASSGSGFSYEQYF	TGTGCCAGCAGTGGGAGCGGGTTCTCCTACGAGCAGTACTTC
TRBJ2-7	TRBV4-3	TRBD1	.	CASSPRTGGREQYF	TGCGCCAGCAGCCCCCGGACAGGGGGCCGCGAGCAGTACTTC
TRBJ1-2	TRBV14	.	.	CASSLNSVGGYTF	TGTGCCAGCAGCCTCAACAGTGTTGGCGGCTACACCTTC
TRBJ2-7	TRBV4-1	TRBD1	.	CASSQGGQGWYEQYF	TGCGCCAGCAGCCAAGGAGGACAGGGGTGGTACGAGCAGTACTTC
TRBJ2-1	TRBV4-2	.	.	CATAGSSYNEQFF	TGTGCCACCGCAGGAAGCTCCTACAATGAGCAGTTCTTC
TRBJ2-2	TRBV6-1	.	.	CASSESTGYTGELFF	TGTGCCAGCAGTGAGTCCACAGGGTACACCGGGGAGCTGTTTTTT
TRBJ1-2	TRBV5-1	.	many	CASSYASSGYGYTF	TGCGCCAGCAGCTACGCTTCTAGTGGTTATGGCTACACCTTC